Included here is one TCR beta chain sequence, with context. The data stem from a study of T cell changes during pregnancy in multiple sclerosis. Libraries were prepared by immunoSEQ multiplex PCR; TCRdb keeps only in-frame clonotypes and omits some of them. The sample shows tens of thousands of clones, around 97% of them seen only once. The specimen comprised CD8+ T cells from peripheral blood mononuclear cells, sampled after pregnancy. The source is a female donor with multiple sclerosis, enrolled in a pregnancy study.

The CDR3 DNA reads TGCGCCAGCAGCTTGACAGGGGGCGCCGAGCAGTACTTC. Protein sequence: CASSLTGGAEQYF. The chain is built from TRBV5-1 and TRBJ2-7; TRBD1 agrees at 9 bases. The CDR3 extends over 13 amino acids. V gave up 1 base and J gave up 6 bases; unmatched junction bases: 2. Germline CDR1 SGHRS, CDR2 YFSETQ.